These 16 T cell receptor delta chains share one sample of origin, sequenced in a study of Vδ1+ human thymocytes. RNA was extracted from the cells and then reverse transcribed. CDR3 amplicons came from multiplex PCR with pooled V-gene forward and constant-region reverse primers. TCRdb re-identified clones in the multiplex PCR reads via CATT. The sample has around 26,000 delta-chain clones, around 32% seen once; the top ten hold roughly 1.5%. The antigens of these receptors remain unknown. Study-level findings and limits: In the thymus, TRG and TRD repertoires looked highly polyclonal with Gaussian CDR3 lengths.

Sample: Vdelta1+ gamma-delta thymocytes from the thymus. Regarding subset: FACS-sorted CD3+ TCRalphabeta- TCRVdelta1+ TCRVdelta2- thymocytes. The receptors were sampled from a boy in the first two years of life who had congenital heart surgery.

This clone was observed a few times. The sample holds other DNA sequences that translate to the same CDR3. The chain employs TRDV1 and TRDJ1; 8 nucleotides agree with TRDD2. This CDR3 spans 18 amino acids. In germline, CDR1 is TSWWSYY, CDR2 QGS. The V and J ends lost 1 base and 3 bases, in that order; junction bases with no gene match: 13. The CDR3 sequence is CALGEPSYTTGGSDKLIF. The CDR3 DNA reads TGTGCTCTTGGGGAACCTTCCTACACGACCGGGGGGTCCGATAAACTCATCTTT.

A word on this clone: A read error may explain this, as a much larger clone is one base away. This same CDR3 is encoded by further DNA sequences in the sample. The rearrangement joins TRDV1 to TRDJ1; D remains ambiguous. Germline V gene sequence: CDR1 TSWWSYY, CDR2 QGS. V lost 2 bases and J 2 bases, leaving 18 bases between the germline ends. The CDR3 covers 17 residues. The CDR3, as DNA: TGTGCTCTTGGGGAAACTCCTGGAGCCCGATTTACCGATAAACTCATCTTT. Its protein is CALGETPGARFTDKLIF.

The gene calls are TRDV1 and TRDJ1; D may be TRDD3 (5 bases). CDR1 is TSWWSYY and CDR2 is QGS in the germline V gene. Trimming shortened V by 3 bases and J by 0 bases, and 26 bases separated the two germline ends. This CDR3 has 20 residues. CDR3 residues: CALGDISPPLTGVNTDKLIF. The CDR3 DNA is TGTGCTCTTGGGGATATCTCTCCCCCGCTGACGGGGGTCAACACCGATAAACTCATCTTT.

Points on this clone: A much larger clone lies one base from this, so it may be a read error. The V call is TRDV1, the J call TRDJ1; 11 bases line up with TRDD3. J lost 3 bases, V lost 5 bases, and 23 bases had no gene match. The CDR3 has 21 residues. Germline loops: CDR1 TSWWSYY, CDR2 QGS. CDR3 protein: CALGTLGPTPGVWGIPDKLIF. The CDR3 nucleotides are TGTGCTCTTGGGACGTTGGGTCCTACTCCAGGAGTCTGGGGGATACCCGATAAACTCATCTTT.

V is TRDV1 and J is TRDJ1; 13 positions match TRDD3. The CDR3 is made up of 18 amino acids. Germline lookup yields CDR1 TSWWSYY and CDR2 QGS. Trimming removed 1 base from V and 4 bases from J; junction bases left unmatched: 9. This chain's CDR3 is CALGERGTGGYAGDKLIF. CDR3 coding DNA: TGTGCTCTTGGGGAACGAGGTACTGGGGGATACGCGGGCGATAAACTCATCTTT.

The sample holds a few counts of this clone. V gene TRDV1 combines with J gene TRDJ1; TRDD2 is a possible D gene (7 bases). Deletions cut 4 bases from V and 2 bases from J, with 29 bases between. The CDR3 contains 20 residues. CDR1 and CDR2 from the germline V gene are TSWWSYY and QGS. The CDR3 protein is CALGVGILPAGGLLTDKLIF. The CDR3 region has the DNA TGTGCTCTTGGGGTCGGAATCCTTCCTGCCGGGGGACTTTTAACCGATAAACTCATCTTT.

This clone has only a few counts. The rearrangement links TRDV1 to TRDJ1, with D unclear. Germline assignment: CDR1 TSWWSYY and CDR2 QGS. The CDR3 is made up of 17 amino acids. V was cut by 3 bases and J by 3 bases, with 20 bases left in between. This CDR3 reads CALGDIPGCGRADKLIF. Written as DNA, the CDR3 is TGTGCTCTTGGGGACATTCCGGGGTGCGGGCGTGCCGATAAACTCATCTTT.

As regards this clone: Possible read error: a much larger clone is one base away. The chain uses TRDV1 and TRDJ1; 12 bases line up with TRDD3. The V and J ends lost 0 bases and 11 bases, in that order; junction bases with no gene match: 22. The CDR3 runs to 20 residues. Germline V gene sequence: CDR1 TSWWSYY, CDR2 QGS. This CDR3 is CALGELVPTPLYWGILRLIF. CDR3 nucleotides: TGTGCTCTTGGGGAACTTGTTCCTACTCCTCTGTACTGGGGGATACTTCGGCTCATCTTT.

As concerns this clone: Mismatch with germline at one junction end may stem from a read error. Additional DNA sequences in this sample encode the identical CDR3. The rearrangement uses TRDV1 and TRDJ1, with a possible D match to TRDD3 (5 bases). The CDR3 length is 16 residues. CDR1 TSWWSYY and CDR2 QGS come from the germline V gene. CDR3 loop: CALGELGGRYTDKLIF. The DNA of the CDR3 is TGTGCTCTTGGGGAACTAGGGGGGCGGTACACTGATAAACTCATCTTT.

This chain links TRDV1 with TRDJ1; TRDD2 is a possible D gene (5 bases). Germline V gives CDR1 TSWWSYY, CDR2 QGS. The germline V and J ends were trimmed by 1 base and 1 base, with 19 bases remaining between them. This CDR3 comprises 18 residues. This CDR3 reads CALGEPRYTYGGTDKLIF. For the CDR3, the DNA is TGTGCTCTTGGGGAACCCCGGTATACCTACGGAGGCACCGATAAACTCATCTTT.

This clone has more than one count but fewer than ten. The gene calls are TRDV1 and TRDJ1; 9 nucleotides align to TRDD3. The CDR3 totals 26 residues. CDR1 is TSWWSYY and CDR2 is QGS in the germline V gene. J was trimmed by 0 bases and V by 4 bases; bases with no gene match: 36. Written as DNA, the CDR3 is TGTGCTCTTGGGGGAGCCCTTCATCCTATTGTCGGGGATACGCTAGATGGGTGTTGGTACACCGATAAACTCATCTTT. Protein sequence: CALGGALHPIVGDTLDGCWYTDKLIF.

The V call is TRDV1, the J call TRDJ1, with D unresolved. Germline loops: CDR1 TSWWSYY, CDR2 QGS. Trimming cost V 0 bases and J 3 bases, with 20 bases left between them. The CDR3 sequence is 18 residues long. This CDR3 reads CALGELQLIDRGSDKLIF. The CDR3 DNA is TGTGCTCTTGGGGAACTCCAACTCATTGACCGGGGCTCCGATAAACTCATCTTT.

The chain employs TRDV1 and TRDJ1; 10 bases map to TRDD3. The CDR3 is made up of 13 amino acids. Germline V CDR1 and CDR2: TSWWSYY, QGS. V trimming: 2 bases; J trimming: 11 bases; junction bases outside the gene matches: 5. CDR3: CALGEAGGYALIF. As DNA, the CDR3 is TGTGCTCTTGGGGAAGCCGGGGGATACGCGCTCATCTTT.

On this clone: One end of the junction fails to match germline, which may point to a read error. The V call is TRDV1, the J call TRDJ1, with a weak D call TRDD3 (5 bases). The CDR3 spans 19 residues. The germline V gene encodes CDR1 TSWWSYY and CDR2 QGS. The CDR3 is CALGEGFYRGLRFADKRIF. The DNA of the CDR3 is TGTGCTCTTGGGGAAGGGTTCTACAGGGGGCTACGATTTGCCGATAAACGCATCTTT.

The chain joins TRDV1 to TRDJ1; 9 bases are shared with TRDD2. The germline CDR1 and CDR2 sequences are TSWWSYY and QGS. CDR3 length: 21 amino acids. V shed 3 bases, J shed 2 bases, and the junction held 22 bases outside the gene matches. CDR3 DNA: TGTGCTCTTGGGGACCCTATTGGAACCTTCCTACGGTCTGGGGGGACCGATAAACTCATCTTT. Amino acid sequence: CALGDPIGTFLRSGGTDKLIF.

The V gene is TRDV1, the J gene TRDJ1; D perhaps matches TRDD2 (5 bases). Trimming removed 5 bases at V and 0 bases at J, with 19 bases between. Looked up from germline, CDR1 is TSWWSYY and CDR2 is QGS. This CDR3 has 17 residues. DNA for the CDR3: TGTGCTCTTGGGAAAGGCTTCCCACACGCTTACACCGATAAACTCATCTTT. Protein product: CALGKGFPHAYTDKLIF.